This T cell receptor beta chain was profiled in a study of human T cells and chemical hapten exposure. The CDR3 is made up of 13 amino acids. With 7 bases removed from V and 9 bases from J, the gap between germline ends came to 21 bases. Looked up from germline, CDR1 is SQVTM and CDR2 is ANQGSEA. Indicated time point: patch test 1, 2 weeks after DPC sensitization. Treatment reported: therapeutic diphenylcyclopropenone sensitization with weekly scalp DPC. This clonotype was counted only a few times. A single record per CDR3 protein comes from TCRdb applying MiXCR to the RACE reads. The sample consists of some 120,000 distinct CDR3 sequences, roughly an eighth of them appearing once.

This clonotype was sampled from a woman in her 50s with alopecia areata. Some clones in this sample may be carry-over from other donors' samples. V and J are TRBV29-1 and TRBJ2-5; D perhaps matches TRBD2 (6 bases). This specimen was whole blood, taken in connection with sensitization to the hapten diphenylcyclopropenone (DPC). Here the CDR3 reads CSGYQSGTGAQYF. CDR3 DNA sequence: TGCAGCGGATACCAGTCCGGAACGGGGGCCCAGTACTTC.